This T cell receptor beta chain originates from a study of response to subunit inactivated influenza vaccine. V was pared by 2 bases and J by 6 bases, with 13 bases between. Per germline, CDR1 MNHEY and CDR2 SVGEGT. This CDR3 region has 14 residues. On this clonotype: Its antigen is unknown.

Study-level results: Each seasonal influenza vaccination recruits few new T cells, the authors suggested.

TCRdb re-called the RT-PCR reads through MiXCR, storing one row per CDR3 protein. The sample consists of about 780,000 distinct CDR3 sequences, about 18% of them appearing once. Sequences were derived from PBMCs from blood, sampled roughly 5 days after vaccination. The chain links TRBV6-2 or TRBV6-3 to TRBJ1-1; D remains ambiguous. The source of this sequence is a man aged 50-59 years who received an inactivated influenza vaccine. The CDR3 region is CASSYEGWKPEAFF. The CDR3 nucleotides read TGTGCCAGCAGTTACGAAGGGTGGAAGCCTGAAGCTTTCTTT.